This is a list of T cell receptor beta chains from one sample in a study of cytomegalovirus exposure and HLA in healthy donors. TCRdb's table, derived via immunoSEQ multiplex PCR, lists solely in-frame clones and lacks some. The table records fewer than 200,000 clones, 80% of them present only once. The sequencing input was PBMCs. The receptors were gathered from a man aged 18-30 years in good health and CMV-seropositive. Each CDR3 is given with its conserved first and last residue. Fields, in order: J gene, D gene, V gene, clone size, CDR3 protein, CDR3 DNA. A D gene is named only where the DNA matches it firmly. Where a row states a size, it is once, few, many or the class of an expanded clone; other rows omit it.

TRBJ2-2 | TRBD2 | TRBV4-2 | NA | CASSQGPGGAGELFF | TGTGCCAGCAGCCAAGGTCCCGGGGGGGCCGGGGAGCTGTTTTTT
TRBJ1-2 | TRBD1 | TRBV19 | NA | CASSADRAANYGYTF | TGTGCCAGTAGTGCGGACAGGGCTGCTAACTATGGCTACACCTTC
TRBJ1-1 | TRBD1 | TRBV5-1 | NA | CASSLSGQGNTEAFF | TGCGCCAGCAGCCTATCGGGACAGGGAAACACTGAAGCTTTCTTT
TRBJ1-2 | TRBD1 | TRBV29-1 | NA | CSVTPGQGNKGTF | TGCAGCGTCACTCCGGGACAGGGAAATAAGGGCACCTTC
TRBJ1-5 | NA | TRBV4-1 | once | CASSQVERGNQPQHF | TGCGCCAGCAGCCAAGTGGAGAGGGGCAATCAGCCCCAGCATTTT
TRBJ2-4 | NA | TRBV2 | NA | CASSGYDRFSVLAKNIQYF | TGTGCCAGCAGTGGGTACGATCGATTCTCGGTTCTAGCCAAAAACATTCAGTACTTC
TRBJ2-7 | TRBD1 | TRBV9 | NA | CASSVGDRLWEQYF | TGTGCCAGCAGCGTAGGGGACAGGCTCTGGGAGCAGTACTTC
TRBJ2-7 | TRBD1 | TRBV6-1 | NA | CASSELRDRSYEQYF | TGTGCCAGCAGTGAACTCCGGGACAGATCCTACGAGCAGTACTTC
TRBJ2-7 | TRBD1 | TRBV9 | NA | CASSAPGQSYEQYF | TGTGCCAGCAGCGCCCCGGGACAGTCCTACGAGCAGTACTTC
TRBJ2-7 | TRBD1 | TRBV5-1 | NA | CASSLAPDRALSYEQYF | TGCGCCAGCAGCTTGGCCCCAGACAGGGCACTTTCCTACGAGCAGTACTTC
TRBJ2-1 | TRBD2 | TRBV5-4 | NA | CASSSRLAGPRGNEQFF | TGTGCCAGCAGCTCGAGACTAGCGGGGCCTCGAGGCAATGAGCAGTTCTTC
TRBJ1-6 | TRBD1 | TRBV11-2 | NA | CASSPRTGADSPLHF | TGTGCCAGCAGCCCCCGTACAGGGGCGGATTCACCCCTCCACTTT
TRBJ2-5 | TRBD1 | TRBV10-3 | few | CAISRQGQETQYF | TGTGCCATCAGCAGACAGGGCCAAGAGACCCAGTACTTC
TRBJ1-2 | NA | TRBV5-1 | once | CASRQQGIYGYTF | TGCGCCAGCAGACAGCAGGGAATCTATGGCTACACCTTC
TRBJ2-7 | TRBD1 | TRBV27 | NA | CASSLRTGLGEQYF | TGTGCCAGCAGTCTTCGGACAGGGTTAGGGGAGCAGTACTTC
TRBJ1-1 | NA | TRBV27 | NA | CASSLNRGGNPAFF | TGTGCCAGCAGTTTAAATCGCGGGGGGAACCCAGCTTTCTTT
TRBJ2-1 | NA | TRBV7-6 | NA | CASSQYRTNNEQFF | TGTGCCAGCAGCCAGTACAGGACAAACAATGAGCAGTTCTTC
TRBJ2-3 | TRBD2 | TRBV10-3 | NA | CAISESTSGPSTDTQYF | TGTGCCATCAGTGAGTCAACTAGCGGGCCTAGCACAGATACGCAGTATTTT
TRBJ2-7 | NA | TRBV5-5 | NA | CASSLVQGGAYEQYF | TGTGCCAGCAGCTTGGTACAGGGGGGGGCCTACGAGCAGTACTTC
TRBJ2-7 | TRBD1 | TRBV5-4 | NA | CASSRQGFDEQYF | TGTGCCAGCAGCCGACAGGGTTTTGATGAGCAGTACTTC
TRBJ2-1 | TRBD2 | TRBV2 | NA | CARKLAGGYNEQFF | TGTGCCAGAAAACTAGCGGGGGGATACAATGAGCAGTTCTTC
TRBJ2-5 | NA | TRBV6-5 | NA | CASSYPPGVEQYF | TGTGCCAGCAGTTACCCCCCAGGGGTTGAGCAGTACTTC
TRBJ2-1 | TRBD2 | TRBV6-6 | NA | CASSWTSGGVYNEQFF | TGTGCCAGCAGCTGGACTAGCGGGGGGGTCTACAATGAGCAGTTCTTC
TRBJ2-1 | TRBD2 | TRBV10-3 | NA | CASGVASGIGNEQFF | TGTGCCAGTGGGGTTGCTAGCGGGATAGGTAATGAGCAGTTCTTC
TRBJ1-5 | NA | TRBV7-9 | NA | CASSLSRQAPQHF | TGTGCCAGCAGCTTATCGAGACAGGCACCCCAGCATTTT
TRBJ2-5 | NA | TRBV6-1 | once | CASTEWENQETQYF | TGTGCCAGCACCGAATGGGAGAACCAAGAGACCCAGTACTTC
TRBJ2-7 | TRBD2 | TRBV30 | NA | CAWTSGLSYEQYF | TGTGCCTGGACTAGCGGATTATCCTACGAGCAGTACTTC
TRBJ2-7 | TRBD2 | TRBV27 | NA | CASSLAGGPDEQYF | TGTGCCAGCAGCCTAGCGGGAGGGCCCGACGAGCAGTACTTC
TRBJ1-5 | NA | TRBV29-1 | NA | CSVDSGDQPQHF | TGCAGCGTTGATTCAGGGGATCAGCCCCAGCATTTT
TRBJ2-7 | TRBD2 | TRBV19 | NA | CASKEQASGDTYEQYF | TGTGCCAGTAAAGAACAGGCTAGCGGGGATACCTACGAGCAGTACTTC
TRBJ2-3 | NA | TRBV18 | NA | CASSLGGTSTDTQYF | TGTGCCAGCTCACTCGGCGGGACGTCCACAGATACGCAGTATTTT
TRBJ1-1 | TRBD1 | TRBV2 | once | CASNTGVAEAFF | TGTGCCAGTAATACAGGGGTAGCTGAAGCTTTCTTT
TRBJ2-6 | NA | TRBV4-2 | NA | CASSQDLSAGANVLTF | TGTGCCAGCAGCCAAGATCTAAGTGCTGGGGCCAACGTCCTGACTTTC
TRBJ2-2 | NA | TRBV7-2 | once | CASSLEVGELFF | TGTGCCAGCAGCCTTGAGGTCGGGGAGCTGTTTTTT
TRBJ1-4 | NA | TRBV6-5 | few | CASRSGAEYEKLFF | TGTGCCAGCAGGAGCGGGGCGGAATATGAAAAACTGTTTTTT
TRBJ2-1 | TRBD2 | TRBV9 | few | CASSVEGTRSYNEQFF | TGTGCCAGCAGCGTAGAGGGGACTAGAAGCTACAATGAGCAGTTCTTC
TRBJ2-5 | NA | TRBV10-1 | NA | CASSEPDQETQYF | TGCGCCAGCAGTGAACCGGACCAAGAGACCCAGTACTTC
TRBJ1-4 | TRBD1 | TRBV9 | NA | CASSVGTGVGNEKLFF | TGTGCCAGCAGCGTGGGGACAGGGGTCGGAAATGAAAAACTGTTTTTT
TRBJ2-7 | TRBD1 | TRBV5-6 | NA | CASSLRDRAFEQYF | TGTGCCAGCAGCTTGAGGGACAGGGCTTTTGAGCAGTACTTC
TRBJ1-1 | TRBD1 | TRBV5-4 | few | CASSWTGGNTEAFF | TGTGCCAGCAGCTGGACAGGAGGGAACACTGAAGCTTTCTTT
TRBJ1-2 | NA | TRBV7-2 | NA | CASSLSRSAYGYTF | TGTGCCAGCAGCTTAAGCAGGTCCGCCTATGGCTACACCTTC
TRBJ1-2 | TRBD1 | TRBV29-1 | NA | CSVEGQGPYGYTF | TGCAGCGTTGAAGGACAGGGACCCTATGGCTACACCTTC
TRBJ1-3 | NA | TRBV13 | NA | CASSLGLAGESGNTVYF | TGTGCCAGCAGCTTAGGCCTGGCGGGGGAATCTGGAAACACCGTATATTTT
TRBJ1-1 | TRBD1 | TRBV9 | NA | CASSQGERSTEAFF | TGTGCCAGCAGTCAGGGGGAAAGGAGCACTGAAGCTTTCTTT
TRBJ1-4 | TRBD1 | TRBV30 | few | CAWSFNRGPWEKLFF | TGTGCCTGGAGCTTTAACAGGGGGCCTTGGGAAAAACTGTTTTTT
TRBJ2-1 | TRBD2 | TRBV29-1 | NA | CSVEDRTSAYNEQFF | TGCAGCGTTGAAGATCGGACTAGCGCGTACAATGAGCAGTTCTTC
TRBJ1-2 | NA | TRBV5-1 | NA | CASSITGGPNYGYTF | TGCGCCAGCTCCATAACGGGGGGGCCTAACTATGGCTACACCTTC
TRBJ2-5 | NA | TRBV4-2 | NA | CASSQVLPSPWLRGGQETQYF | TGTGCCAGCAGCCAAGTACTACCCTCCCCGTGGCTAAGGGGCGGCCAAGAGACCCAGTACTTC